This TCR beta chain was identified during a study of T cells expressing NK-cell markers. Across the whole study: The authors derived TCR beta repertoires from sorted CD3+CD56+NKG2C+, CD3+CD56+NKG2C- and CD3+CD56-NKG2C+ T cells.

Germline V gene sequence: CDR1 ENHRY, CDR2 SYGVKD. The CDR3 loop spans 14 amino acids. TCRdb reprocessed the 5' RACE reads and keeps a single row for each CDR3 protein, giving no DNA. The data show around 550,000 distinct CDR3 sequences, and the top ten clones hold 3.5% to 4.5%. The sequenced material came from blood T cells: a sorted CD56 or NKG2C T cell subset, CD4+ or CD8+ T cells, or bulk PBMC T cells (not recorded which). The J gene is TRBJ2-7, the V gene TRBV10-3; with no DNA, the TCRdb D assignment of TRBD1 cannot be verified. The sequence came from a man younger than 35 in good health. This chain's CDR3 is CAISELEGAREQYF.